This T cell receptor beta chain came from a study of cytomegalovirus exposure and HLA in healthy donors. Study-wide findings and caveats: V- and J-gene trimming in TCR beta was tied to a missense DCLRE1C variant by an analysis performed later.

The CDR3 spans 15 residues. The V gene's germline CDR1 is SGDLS and CDR2 YYNGEE. With 0 bases clipped from V and 4 bases from J, the junction kept 2 bases outside the gene matches. The PCR was carried out with 60 Vbeta primers and 13 Jbeta primers. The assay was immunoSEQ multiplex PCR, and TCRdb's table has in-frame clones only and misses some. The sample records around 150,000 clones, about four fifths being singletons. Of note for this clone: The antigen is not known.

The rearrangement links TRBV9 to TRBJ2-7; 12 bases line up with TRBD1. Sequenced: PBMCs. The clonotype originates from a man under 40 in good health and CMV-seronegative. CDR3 nucleotide sequence: TGTGCCAGCAGCGTAGGGGGACAGGGGGCTTACGAGCAGTACTTC. Protein sequence: CASSVGGQGAYEQYF.